This paragraph reports one T cell receptor beta chain. The record originates from a study of blood T cell repertoires in COVID-19. For the study at large: Sample material is recorded as cDNA or gDNA derived from T cells, B-cell-depleted T cells, or PBMCs.

Data came from immunoSEQ multiplex PCR; TCRdb stores just in-frame clones and leaves some out. The sample carries a few hundred thousand clones, 80% to 90% recorded once. The CDR3 consists of 13 residues. CDR1 LNHDA and CDR2 SQIVND come from the germline V gene (reference sequence). Between the trimmed V and J ends, which lost 8 bases and 3 bases, there was a span of 13 bases. V gene TRBV19 combines with J gene TRBJ1-2; perhaps TRBD1 as D (6 bases). The sequenced sample consisted of peripheral blood. This receptor was taken from a woman between 45 and 60 years old with acute or convalescent COVID-19. The CDR3 spells CASGAGADYGYTF. CDR3 in DNA: TGTGCCAGTGGGGCAGGGGCGGACTATGGCTACACCTTC.